The rows below give T cell receptor beta chains drawn from one sample of a study of blood T cell repertoires in COVID-19. The protocol was immunoSEQ multiplex PCR, while the TCRdb copy is restricted to in-frame clones and leaves out a portion. Among fewer than 35,000 clones, 90% were seen once, and the ten largest hold under 2%. The material sequenced was peripheral blood. Source of these receptors: a man in his sixties with active COVID-19. The CDR3 runs from the conserved cysteine through the conserved F or W. D genes are given only for firm matches. Clone size, where shown, is once, few, many, or a class for clones that have expanded.

CASSPLAGGRTDTQYF	TGTGCCAGCAGCCCACTAGCGGGGGGCCGCACAGATACGCAGTATTTT	TRBV7-6	TRBD2	TRBJ2-3	-
CASSEAAQYGYTF	TGTGCCAGCAGTGAAGCGGCACAGTATGGCTACACCTTC	TRBV6-1	-	TRBJ1-2	-
CASISDRGTDTQYF	TGTGCCAGCATCTCGGACAGGGGCACAGATACGCAGTATTTT	TRBV6-5	TRBD1	TRBJ2-3	-
CASSLVLQSNEQFF	TGTGCCAGCAGCTTAGTTCTCCAGTCCAATGAGCAGTTCTTC	TRBV7-9	-	TRBJ2-1	-
CASRRQGARYGYTF	TGTGCCAGTAGAAGACAGGGGGCAAGGTATGGCTACACCTTC	TRBV19	TRBD1	TRBJ1-2	few
CASSLEQREETQYF	TGTGCCAGCAGCTTGGAGCAGCGGGAAGAGACCCAGTACTTC	TRBV5-6	-	TRBJ2-5	-
CASGGNRNQPQHF	TGTGCCAGTGGGGGGAATCGCAATCAGCCCCAGCATTTT	TRBV19	-	TRBJ1-5	-
CASSPTGTGGTDTQYF	TGTGCCAGCAGTCCTACCGGGACAGGGGGCACAGATACGCAGTATTTT	TRBV2	TRBD1	TRBJ2-3	-
CAWQTGSYEQYF	TGTGCCTGGCAAACAGGCTCCTACGAGCAGTACTTC	TRBV30	-	TRBJ2-7	-
CASSSETSYNSPLHF	TGTGCCAGCAGTTCGGAGACCTCCTATAATTCACCCCTCCACTTT	TRBV28	-	TRBJ1-6	once
CASSSVGGGNQETQYF	TGTGCCAGCAGTTCTGTGGGCGGGGGCAACCAAGAGACCCAGTACTTC	TRBV7-2	-	TRBJ2-5	once
CASSPGPDLAKNIQYF	TGTGCCAGCTCACCAGGGCCCGATCTAGCCAAAAACATTCAGTACTTC	TRBV18	-	TRBJ2-4	-
CASSLDLMVAETQYF	TGTGCCAGCAGCTTAGATCTAATGGTTGCAGAGACCCAGTACTTC	TRBV11-2	-	TRBJ2-5	-